This T cell receptor (beta chain) stems from a study of cytomegalovirus exposure and HLA in healthy donors. With regard to this clone: Its cognate antigen is unknown.

With 60 Vbeta and 13 Jbeta primers, the PCR was carried out. Clones were sequenced by immunoSEQ multiplex PCR, and TCRdb holds only the in-frame ones, with some missing. The profile shows 140,000 to 150,000 clones, 8.5% to 10% of them singletons. Study results and limitations: A cluster of highly shared sequence variants was likely a sequencing artifact. Within an earlier analysis, most TCR beta V segments proved productive either about 87% or about 30% of the time. TCR beta chain V- and J-gene trimming was linked, in a later analysis, to a missense variant in DCLRE1C. Across donors, presence/absence analyses took sequencing depth to be roughly uniform.

After removal of 4 bases from V and 1 base from J, the junction contained 6 bases not matched to a gene. CDR1 and CDR2 (germline): SGHRS, YFSETQ. The CDR3 is made up of 15 amino acids. This chain joins TRBV5-1 and TRBJ2-3, with TRBD1 identical over 7 bases. This TCR came from a man aged 50-59 years in good health and CMV-seronegative. Sequencing input: PBMCs. CDR3 loop: CASSEGGQGTDTQYF. CDR3 nucleotides: TGCGCCAGCAGCGAAGGGGGCCAGGGCACAGATACGCAGTATTTT. The whole variable domain, filled in from reference TRBV5-1 and TRBJ2-3, reads KAGVTQTPRYLIKTRGQQVTLSCSPISGHRSVSWYQQTPGQGLQFLFEYFSETQRNKGNFPGRFSGRQFSNSRSEMNVSTLELGDSALYLCASSEGGQGTDTQYFGPGTRLTVL.